These T cell receptor beta chains were read from a single sample in a study of T cell repertoires in cytomegalovirus infection. TCRdb reanalysed the reads using MiXCR and keeps one entry per CDR3 protein. The sample records approximately 500,000 distinct CDR3 sequences, approximately 15% being singletons. Sequenced material: CD8+ T cells from PBMCs. Receptors were obtained from a human donor in good health (CMV status not recorded). Some clones in this sample may be carry-over from other donors' samples. Each CDR3 is given with its conserved first and last residue. The D gene is left open where the match is weak. Expanded clones get a size class; other rows say once, few or many, or leave the size out.

abundance | d_gene | j_gene | v_gene | CDR3aa | CDR3nt
many | NA | TRBJ2-3 | TRBV7-2 | CASSPDANTQYF | TGTGCCAGCAGCCCGGACGCTAATACGCAGTATTTT
many | NA | TRBJ2-1 | TRBV7-9 | CASSASISSYNEQFF | TGTGCCAGCAGCGCCTCTATTAGCTCCTACAATGAGCAGTTCTTC
NA | NA | TRBJ2-3 | TRBV24-1 | CATSDSEPTDTQYF | TGTGCCACCAGTGACTCGGAACCCACAGATACGCAGTATTTT
NA | NA | TRBJ2-7 | TRBV10-3 | CAISVRGVEQYF | TGTGCCATCAGTGTAAGGGGGGTCGAGCAGTACTTC
few | NA | TRBJ2-7 | TRBV30 | CAWSPRRYEQYF | TGTGCCTGGAGCCCCAGGCGCTACGAGCAGTACTTC
many | NA | TRBJ2-7 | TRBV7-2 | CASSVRDGSYEQYF | TGTGCCAGCAGCGTCCGGGACGGGTCCTACGAGCAGTACTTC
NA | NA | TRBJ2-1 | TRBV30 | CAWSPESGHSYNEQFF | TGTGCCTGGAGTCCTGAGTCAGGCCACTCCTACAATGAGCAGTTCTTC
NA | TRBD1 | TRBJ2-2 | TRBV6-5 | CASSLQGAFGELFF | TGTGCCAGCAGCCTACAGGGGGCGTTCGGGGAGCTGTTTTTT
many | TRBD1 | TRBJ2-5 | TRBV11-2 | CASSPRDRGGETQYF | TGTGCCAGCAGCCCCCGGGACAGGGGTGGGGAGACCCAGTACTTC
NA | NA | TRBJ1-1 | TRBV19 | CASSNVGVDFMNTEAFF | TGTGCCAGTAGTAATGTAGGGGTTGATTTCATGAACACTGAAGCTTTCTTT
few | TRBD1 | TRBJ2-7 | TRBV28 | CASSSGTGLSYGQYF | TGTGCCAGCAGTTCTGGGACAGGTCTCTCCTATGGACAGTACTTC
few | NA | TRBJ1-3 | TRBV19 | CASSRGTPGSGNTIYF | TGTGCCAGTAGTAGAGGGACACCCGGCTCTGGAAACACCATATATTTT
few | TRBD2 | TRBJ2-1 | TRBV9 | CASSVFRAGGREQFF | TGTGCCAGCAGCGTATTTCGAGCGGGGGGGCGTGAGCAGTTCTTC
few | NA | TRBJ2-7 | TRBV29-1 | CSVVGTKRYEQYF | TGCAGCGTTGTCGGGACCAAAAGGTACGAGCAGTACTTC
many | NA | TRBJ2-1 | TRBV7-8 | CASSPNPRGSYNEQFF | TGTGCCAGCAGCCCCAACCCTCGGGGCTCTTACAATGAGCAGTTCTTC
many | TRBD2 | TRBJ2-5 | TRBV27 | CASSSLAGVRETQYF | TGTGCCAGCAGCTCTCTAGCGGGGGTCAGAGAGACCCAGTACTTC
NA | NA | TRBJ1-2 | TRBV10-3 | CAILDTTRYGYTF | TGTGCCATCCTGGACACTACTCGCTATGGCTACACCTTC
NA | NA | TRBJ1-1 | TRBV6-6 | CASSPVGRGGFLNTEAFF | TGTGCCAGCAGCCCGGTGGGGAGGGGGGGGTTCCTGAACACTGAAGCTTTCTTT
many | TRBD2 | TRBJ2-1 | TRBV10-2 | CASSPRLAGGRYNEQFF | TGCGCCAGCAGCCCTAGACTAGCGGGGGGGCGCTACAATGAGCAGTTCTTC
NA | NA | TRBJ1-2 | TRBV7-9 | CAIQQANYGYTF | TGTGCCATCCAACAGGCTAACTATGGCTACACCTTC
NA | NA | TRBJ2-7 | TRBV11-2 | CASSEPGQGAYEQYF | TGTGCCAGCAGCGAACCGGGGCAGGGAGCCTACGAGCAGTACTTC
few | TRBD2 | TRBJ2-5 | TRBV19 | CASSIDRLAGEQETQYF | TGTGCCAGTAGTATAGATAGACTAGCGGGGGAACAAGAGACCCAGTACTTC
few | NA | TRBJ1-4 | TRBV27 | CASSEEINEKLFF | TGTGCCAGCAGTGAGGAAATTAATGAAAAACTGTTTTTT
few | NA | TRBJ1-2 | TRBV29-1 | CSVGPGPEGYTF | TGCAGCGTTGGCCCGGGACCCGAGGGCTACACCTTC
many | TRBD1 | TRBJ2-1 | TRBV4-1 | CASSYRTGDDNEQFF | TGCGCCAGCAGCTACCGGACAGGGGATGACAATGAGCAGTTCTTC
many | NA | TRBJ2-5 | TRBV11-2 | CASSLKRIQETQYF | TGTGCCAGCAGCTTGAAACGAATCCAAGAGACCCAGTACTTC
many | TRBD1 | TRBJ2-1 | TRBV12-5 | CASGLSTGGADEQFF | TGTGCTAGTGGTTTGTCGACAGGGGGGGCGGATGAGCAGTTCTTC
NA | TRBD1 | TRBJ2-7 | TRBV29-1 | CSAVPTGTYEQYF | TGCAGCGCTGTACCGACAGGGACCTACGAGCAGTACTTC
many | TRBD1 | TRBJ2-7 | TRBV7-9 | CASSSGQVGYEQYF | TGTGCCAGCAGCTCGGGACAGGTAGGCTACGAGCAGTACTTC
NA | TRBD1 | TRBJ1-2 | TRBV19 | CASSIVPGTGVDGYTF | TGTGCCAGTAGTATAGTTCCCGGCACAGGGGTGGATGGCTACACCTTC
NA | NA | TRBJ1-5 | TRBV19 | CASNRRREQLNQPQHF | TGTGCCAGTAATCGAAGAAGGGAACAGCTTAATCAGCCCCAGCATTTT
few | NA | TRBJ2-7 | TRBV6-2/TRBV6-3 | CASSYSRHYEQYF | TGTGCCAGCAGTTACTCGAGACACTACGAGCAGTACTTC
few | TRBD2 | TRBJ2-7 | TRBV5-5 | CASSYSGTSYYEQYF | TGTGCCAGCAGCTACTCCGGGACTAGCTACTACGAGCAGTACTTC
many | NA | TRBJ1-1 | TRBV28 | CASSFPPGQNTEAFF | TGTGCCAGCAGTTTCCCACCGGGGCAGAACACTGAAGCTTTCTTT
few | TRBD2 | TRBJ2-3 | TRBV28 | CASSSTSGSDTDTQYF | TGTGCCAGCAGTTCGACTAGCGGGAGTGACACAGATACGCAGTATTTT
few | NA | TRBJ2-5 | TRBV20-1 | CSARDREQSEAETQYF | TGCAGTGCTAGAGATCGGGAACAGAGTGAGGCAGAGACCCAGTACTTC
once | NA | TRBJ2-3 | TRBV6-1 | CASSDLGFTDTQYF | TGTGCCAGCAGTGATTTGGGCTTCACAGATACGCAGTATTTT
many | NA | TRBJ2-5 | TRBV12-3/TRBV12-4 | CASSWSLGGIYETQYF | TGTGCCAGCAGTTGGAGTCTCGGGGGAATATACGAGACCCAGTACTTC
few | TRBD2 | TRBJ2-7 | TRBV9 | CASSVGGAGDEQYF | TGTGCCAGCAGCGTAGGAGGAGCGGGGGACGAGCAGTACTTC
few | NA | TRBJ2-1 | TRBV6-5 | CASSRGPLSYNEQFF | TGTGCCAGCAGCAGGGGACCTCTTAGCTACAATGAGCAGTTCTTC
NA | NA | TRBJ2-3 | TRBV28 | CASRPPAERADTQYF | TGTGCCAGCAGACCCCCGGCCGAGAGGGCAGATACGCAGTATTTT
NA | NA | TRBJ1-1 | TRBV10-2 | CASSGTRGSGEAFF | TGCGCCAGCAGTGGAACGAGGGGGAGCGGTGAAGCTTTCTTT
many | NA | TRBJ2-7 | TRBV7-9 | CASSSSTTSYEQYF | TGTGCCAGCAGCTCATCCACGACCTCCTACGAGCAGTACTTC
many | NA | TRBJ2-3 | TRBV11-2 | CASSLAPGYQASTDTQYF | TGTGCCAGCAGCTTAGCGCCAGGGTACCAAGCAAGCACAGATACGCAGTATTTT
many | NA | TRBJ2-7 | TRBV7-8 | CASSLVVQGGSYEQYF | TGTGCCAGCAGCTTAGTTGTCCAGGGGGGCTCCTACGAGCAGTACTTC
many | NA | TRBJ2-1 | TRBV14 | CASSHGVGGFSYNEQFF | TGTGCCAGCAGCCATGGGGTCGGGGGATTCTCCTACAATGAGCAGTTCTTC
many | NA | TRBJ1-2 | TRBV12-3/TRBV12-4 | CASSETVNYGYTF | TGTGCCAGCAGTGAGACGGTTAACTATGGCTACACCTTC
many | NA | TRBJ1-6 | TRBV12-3/TRBV12-4 | CASSLALFPLKGRGSPLHF | TGTGCCAGCAGTTTAGCCCTATTCCCACTGAAGGGCCGGGGGTCACCCCTCCACTTT
few | TRBD1 | TRBJ2-1 | TRBV11-2 | CASSRTRDRGNEQFF | TGTGCCAGCAGCCGCACCCGGGACAGGGGCAATGAGCAGTTCTTC